Given below is one T cell receptor (beta chain) in context. Its antigen is not known. This record belongs to a study of T-cell memory formation after mild COVID-19. Points from the study as a whole: Some clones that responded were present in memory (sampled pre-infection), which suggests cross-reactive memory joined.

It was 5'RACE with constant-segment primers that produced the TCR alpha and TCR beta cDNA libraries, which carried sample barcodes and UMIs. TCRdb re-called the 5' RACE reads with MiXCR, one entry per CDR3 protein. Of about 310,000 distinct CDR3 sequences detected, roughly a fifth appear once; the ten largest clones hold 21%. Germline CDR1 reads MNHNY; CDR2 reads SVGAGI (reference sequence). The CDR3 is 15 residues long. The V end lost 1 base, the J end lost 7 bases, and 14 bases lay between the germline ends. The chain carries TRBV6-6 and TRBJ2-1; D is perhaps TRBD1 or TRBD2 (5 bases each). Sequencing used PBMCs or a T cell subset sorted from them (not recorded which). This TCR derives from a man aged 18 to 35 who had mild COVID-19 (a few samples of this study predate the infection). Cell type and time point are not known. The CDR3: CASSYLGPGINEQFF. CDR3 in DNA: TGTGCCAGCAGTTACTTGGGGCCCGGGATTAATGAGCAGTTCTTC.